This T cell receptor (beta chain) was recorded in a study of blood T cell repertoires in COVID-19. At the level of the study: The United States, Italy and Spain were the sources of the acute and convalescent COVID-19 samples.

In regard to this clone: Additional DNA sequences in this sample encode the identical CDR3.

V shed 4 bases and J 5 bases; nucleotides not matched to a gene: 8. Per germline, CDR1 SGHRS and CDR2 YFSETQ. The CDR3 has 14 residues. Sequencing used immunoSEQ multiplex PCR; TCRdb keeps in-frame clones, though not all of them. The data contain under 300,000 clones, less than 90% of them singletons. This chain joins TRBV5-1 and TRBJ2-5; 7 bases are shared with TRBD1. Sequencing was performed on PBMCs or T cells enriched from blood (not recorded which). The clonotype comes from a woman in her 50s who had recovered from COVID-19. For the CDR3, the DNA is TGCGCCAGCAGCCTGGGGGACAGTCAGGAGACCCAGTACTTC. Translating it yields CASSLGDSQETQYF.